This TCR beta chain was documented in a study of shared clonotypes between healthy human individuals. General study findings and limits: Larger richness was generally estimated for naive than memory subsets. It was anticipated that sequencing depth would influence how many clonotypes donors shared.

CD4+ cells yielded CD45RA+ naive and CD45RA-negative memory subsets. This clone was recorded only once. Its target is not known. Germline V gene sequence: CDR1 LNHNV, CDR2 YYDKDF (reference sequence). The V gene end was trimmed by 4 bases and the J gene end by 1 base; junction bases not matched to a gene: 3. The length of the CDR3 is 14 residues. The protocol was immunoSEQ multiplex PCR, while the TCRdb copy is restricted to in-frame clones and leaves out a portion. The table has about 2.4 million clones, 93% seen once. The sample taken for sequencing was naive CD4+ T cells from PBMCs. Sample subset: CD45RA+ positively selected. The V gene is TRBV15, the J gene TRBJ2-7; TRBD1 aligns across 8 bases. The clonotype originates from a man aged 18-30 years in good health. Some clones in this sample may be carry-over from other donors' samples. This CDR3 is CATSKNRGSYEQYF. The CDR3 DNA reads as TGTGCCACCAGCAAGAACAGGGGGTCCTACGAGCAGTACTTC. Combining the CDR3 with reference TRBV15 and TRBJ2-7 gives the whole variable domain DAMVIQNPRYQVTQFGKPVTLSCSQTLNHNVMYWYQQKSSQAPKLLFHYYDKDFNNEADTPDNFQSRRPNTSFCFLDIRSPGLGDTAMYLCATSKNRGSYEQYFGPGTRLTVT.